This record concerns one TCR beta chain sequence. Its antigen is unidentified. Use of 60 Vbeta and 13 Jbeta primers characterized the PCR. The protocol was immunoSEQ multiplex PCR, while the TCRdb copy is restricted to in-frame clones and leaves out a portion. The sample consists of roughly 120,000 clones, 79% of them appearing once. V was pared by 0 bases and J by 7 bases, with 6 bases of the junction left unmatched. CDR1 is LGHNA, CDR2 YSLEER, per germline. This CDR3 has 15 amino acids. This sample is drawn from a study of cytomegalovirus exposure and HLA in healthy donors. Whole-study findings and limits: In a later analysis, parvovirus B19, influenza, CMV and Epstein-Barr virus appeared linked to several top co-occurrence clusters. Some highly shared sequence variants likely arose as a pipeline artifact.

The chain links TRBV4-3 to TRBJ2-1; the match to TRBD1 covers 7 bases. This clonotype was obtained from a man between 18 and 35 years old in good health and CMV-seronegative. The sequenced sample consisted of PBMCs. The DNA of the CDR3 is TGCGCCAGCAGCCAAGACAACAGGGGCGGGAATGAGCAGTTCTTC. Its translation: CASSQDNRGGNEQFF.